This entry lists 17 T cell receptor beta chains sequenced from one sample in a study of T cell repertoires in cytomegalovirus infection. These receptors have no identified antigens. TCRdb reanalysed the reads using MiXCR and keeps one entry per CDR3 protein. The data show 700,000 to 950,000 distinct CDR3 sequences, less than 35% seen once. This sample comprised cultured CD8+ T cells from PBMCs, obtained from culture after CMV antigen stimulation. The source is a human donor in good health (CMV status not recorded). Some clones in this sample may be carry-over from other donors' samples.

This clonotype occurred many times. V usage is TRBV7-2 and J usage is TRBJ2-7; a possible D gene is TRBD2 (5 bases). This CDR3 has 12 amino acids. The V end was cut by 3 bases, the J end by 2 bases, with 5 bases between. Germline CDR1 is SGHTA and CDR2 is FQGNSA. The CDR3 bases are TGTGCCAGCAGCTTCGGGGCCTACGAGCAGTACGTC. Its translation is CASSFGAYEQYV.

This clonotype was observed a few times. V and J are TRBV2 and TRBJ2-7; 10 bases line up with TRBD2. CDR1 and CDR2 (germline): SNHLY, FYNNEI. CDR3 size: 17 residues. J gave up 6 bases and V 6 bases, and 17 bases lay outside the gene matches. CDR3 amino acids: CASRYSLSSGGNSEQYF. The CDR3 bases are TGTGCCAGCAGATACAGCTTGTCTAGCGGGGGCAACAGCGAGCAGTACTTC.

This clonotype was detected many times. The rearrangement uses TRBV12-3 or TRBV12-4 and TRBJ2-5; possibly TRBD2 for D (5 bases). The CDR3 is 13 residues long. V lost 5 bases to trimming and J lost 3 bases, with 10 bases between them. This CDR3 reads CASSTPGKETQYF. CDR3 DNA sequence: TGTGCCAGCAGTACCCCGGGGAAAGAGACCCAGTACTTC.

CDR3 DNA sequence: TGTGCCAGCAGTTCCACCGGGACAGGGTGGACTGAAGCTTTCTTT. Protein sequence: CASSSTGTGWTEAFF. The J gene is TRBJ1-1, the V gene TRBV27; TRBD1 matches at 9 bases. The J segment lost 5 bases and the V segment lost 4 bases, leaving 8 bases of the junction unmatched. The V gene's germline CDR1 is MNHEY and CDR2 SMNVEV (reference sequence). The CDR3 is 15 amino acids.

The chain is built from TRBV6-6 and TRBJ1-6, with 7 positions matching TRBD1. Germline CDR1 and CDR2: MNHNY and SVGAGI (reference sequence). The CDR3 extends over 14 amino acids. Trimming cost V 7 bases and J 5 bases; bases outside gene matches: 5. The CDR3 DNA follows: TGTGCCAGCAACCAGGGGGTTAATAATTCACCCCTCCACTTT. Amino acids: CASNQGVNNSPLHF.

The chain uses TRBV12-3 or TRBV12-4 and TRBJ1-5; D may be TRBD1 (5 bases). The length of the CDR3 is 17 residues. V gave up 1 base and J gave up 2 bases, with 15 bases separating them. CDR3 nucleotide sequence: TGTGCCAGCAGTTTAGTGGGGGTGGGGTTGGGCAATCAGCCCCAGCATTTT. It codes for CASSLVGVGLGNQPQHF.

The CDR3 spells CASSLVGPEQFF. DNA for the CDR3: TGTGCCAGCAGCTTAGTAGGCCCGGAGCAGTTCTTC. The genes are TRBV7-6 and TRBJ2-1; D unresolved. The CDR3 runs 12 residues. V dropped 1 base and J dropped 10 bases, with 8 bases sitting between them. The germline V gene encodes CDR1 SGHVS and CDR2 FNYEAQ. Drawing the rest from reference TRBV7-6 and TRBJ2-1, the complete variable domain is GAGVSQSPRYKVTKRGQDVALRCDPISGHVSLYWYRQALGQGPEFLTYFNYEAQQDKSGLPNDRFSAERPEGSISTLTIQRTEQRDSAMYRCASSLVGPEQFFGPGTRLTVL.

The chain uses TRBV15 and TRBJ2-3; 9 bases agree with TRBD2. The ends lost 2 bases at V and 2 bases at J; junction bases unmatched: 5. The CDR3 length is 16 residues. Germline-derived CDR1 and CDR2 are LNHNV and YYDKDF (reference sequence). CDR3 in amino acids: CATSRPTSGSTDTQYF. The CDR3 DNA reads as TGTGCCACCAGCAGACCAACTAGCGGGTCCACAGATACGCAGTATTTT.

This chain joins TRBV12-5 and TRBJ1-2; TRBD1 might be the D (5 bases). Between the trimmed V and J ends, which lost 5 bases and 4 bases, there was a span of 11 bases. The CDR3 contains 13 residues. Germline CDR1 reads LGHNT; CDR2 reads FRNRAP. DNA of the CDR3: TGTGCTAGTGGTCCCGGGACCCTCTATGGCTACACCTTC. This encodes CASGPGTLYGYTF.

This clonotype was counted a few times. The chain is built from TRBV6-2 or TRBV6-3 and TRBJ2-1; 9 bases align to TRBD2. Germline lookup yields CDR1 MNHEY and CDR2 SVGEGT. The CDR3 is 15 residues long. V was pared by 0 bases and J by 7 bases, with 4 bases of the junction left unmatched. The CDR3 here is CASSYSLAGRNEQFF. As DNA, the CDR3 is TGTGCCAGCAGTTACTCCCTAGCGGGGAGGAATGAGCAGTTCTTC.

The chain's CDR3 is CASTTDSYGYTF. DNA for the CDR3: TGTGCCAGCACCACCGACAGCTATGGCTACACCTTC. The V and J genes are TRBV12-3 or TRBV12-4 and TRBJ1-2; D possibly corresponds to TRBD1 (5 bases). The germline V and J ends were trimmed by 7 bases and 4 bases, with 10 bases remaining between them. The length of the CDR3 is 12 residues.

This clonotype occurred many times. V usage is TRBV7-8 and J usage is TRBJ1-2; 9 bases agree with TRBD1. Germline CDR1 is SGHVS and CDR2 is FQNEAQ. The CDR3 runs 14 residues. The trim removed 4 bases at V and 4 bases at J, leaving 4 bases unmatched. The CDR3 loop is CASSYGTGFYGYTF. As DNA, the CDR3 is TGTGCCAGCAGCTATGGGACAGGGTTCTATGGCTACACCTTC.

The sample holds one count of this clonotype. This chain connects TRBV20-1 to TRBJ2-3; D unresolved. Germline assignment: CDR1 DFQATT and CDR2 SNEGSKA (reference sequence). The CDR3 extends over 16 amino acids. V lost 1 base and J lost 2, with 16 bases in between. The CDR3 here is CSARGRPLISTDTQYF. Here the CDR3 DNA reads TGCAGTGCTAGAGGACGTCCGCTAATTTCCACAGATACGCAGTATTTT.

This CDR3 is CASSPTSGTSVINEQFF. The CDR3 DNA reads as TGTGCCAGCAGTCCAACTTCCGGGACTAGCGTAATAAATGAGCAGTTCTTC. The rearrangement uses TRBV27 and TRBJ2-1; 10 nucleotides align to TRBD2. The CDR3 has 17 amino acids. The germline CDR1 and CDR2 sequences are MNHEY and SMNVEV (reference sequence). J was trimmed by 7 bases and V by 5 bases; bases with no gene match: 14.

The rearrangement links TRBV19 to TRBJ1-5; D is unresolved. The germline V gene encodes CDR1 LNHDA and CDR2 SQIVND (reference sequence). V lost 3 bases and J lost 8, with 11 bases in between. The CDR3 has 13 residues. CDR3 sequence: CASSIAPIKPQHF. CDR3 nucleotides: TGTGCCAGTAGTATCGCACCGATCAAGCCCCAGCATTTT.

This clonotype was observed a handful of times. The chain joins TRBV7-9 to TRBJ2-1, with a tentative D call TRBD1 (6 bases). The CDR3 contains 14 residues. Trimming took off 6 bases at V and 0 bases at J, with 9 bases between the two ends. CDR1 is SEHNR, CDR2 FQNEAQ, per germline (reference sequence). The CDR3, as DNA: TGTGCCAGCAGGGACAGTGACTCCTACAATGAGCAGTTCTTC. This codes for CASRDSDSYNEQFF.

In its sample, this clonotype was seen once. A much more abundant neighbour one base away suggests this may be a read error. J is TRBJ2-7 and V is TRBV7-2; 7 bases are shared with TRBD2. The CDR3 is 14 amino acids. The germline gives CDR1 SGHTA, CDR2 FQGNSA. In DNA form, the CDR3 reads TGTGCCAGCAACTTAGGGACTAACTCCTACGAGCAGTACTTC. Translating it yields CASNLGTNSYEQYF. The full variable domain, its missing parts supplied by reference TRBV7-2 and TRBJ2-7, is GAGVSQSPSNKVTEKGKDVELRCDPISGHTALYWYRQSLGQGLEFLIYFQGNSAPDKSGLPSDRFSAERTGGSVSTLTIQRTQQEDSAVYLCASNLGTNSYEQYFGPGTRLTVT.